Listed below are T cell receptor beta chains from one sample, sequenced in a study of shared clonotypes between healthy human individuals. Assay: immunoSEQ multiplex PCR; the TCRdb copy retains only in-frame clones and omits some. The data show 2,500,000 or so clones, about 92% seen once. Material: naive CD4+ T cells sorted from blood. The receptors originated from a man younger than 35 in good health. CDR3s include the opening cysteine and the closing phenylalanine or tryptophan. Each record gives: clone size, D gene, V gene, J gene, CDR3 protein, CDR3 DNA. D genes are given only for firm matches. Expanded clones are given a class, and other clones once, few, many or no size at all.

once	.	TRBV19	TRBJ2-7	CASSRTAVDYEQYF	TGTGCCAGTAGTCGGACAGCCGTCGACTACGAGCAGTACTTC
.	TRBD2	TRBV28	TRBJ2-7	CASTSGLAGTYEQYF	TGTGCCAGCACCTCGGGACTAGCGGGGACCTACGAGCAGTACTTC
.	TRBD2	TRBV5-6	TRBJ2-7	CASSLLREGGLGYF	TGTGCCAGCAGCTTGTTGCGGGAGGGTGGCCTTGGGTACTTC
.	.	TRBV5-1	TRBJ2-7	CASRTVSAGKISYEQYF	TGCGCCAGCAGGACCGTGAGCGCGGGAAAAATCTCCTACGAGCAGTACTTC
.	.	TRBV21-1	TRBJ2-7	CASSKRKGQGTSFEQYF	TGTGCCAGCAGCAAACGGAAAGGACAAGGGACTTCATTCGAGCAGTACTTC
.	.	TRBV6-1	TRBJ1-2	CASSERGGNVGLGGYTF	TGTGCCAGCAGTGAACGGGGAGGGAATGTGGGCTTGGGTGGCTACACCTTC
.	.	TRBV19	TRBJ1-5	CASSIDGNQPQHF	TGTGCCAGTAGTATAGACGGGAATCAGCCCCAGCATTTT
once	.	TRBV11-2	TRBJ2-7	CASRDIHPGDYEQYF	TGTGCCAGCAGGGATATACACCCGGGGGACTACGAGCAGTACTTC
.	.	TRBV4-3	TRBJ2-7	CASSQELVDSYEQYF	TGCGCCAGCAGCCAAGAACTGGTAGACTCCTACGAGCAGTACTTC
.	.	TRBV5-1	TRBJ2-3	CASSLGASNTQYF	TGCGCCAGCAGCTTGGGGGCTTCTAATACGCAGTATTTT
.	.	TRBV7-9	TRBJ1-5	CASSLEPENQPQHF	TGTGCCAGCAGCTTGGAGCCCGAGAATCAGCCCCAGCATTTT
.	TRBD1	TRBV5-1	TRBJ2-1	CASSLGWDRDSCEQFF	TGCGCCAGCAGCTTGGGTTGGGACAGGGACTCGTGTGAGCAGTTCTTC
.	.	TRBV19	TRBJ2-5	CASSMRVTETQYF	TGTGCCAGTAGTATGAGGGTCACAGAGACCCAGTACTTC
.	TRBD2	TRBV25-1	TRBJ2-4	CASSDPGGSAKNIQYF	TGTGCCAGCAGTGACCCGGGGGGGAGCGCCAAAAACATTCAGTACTTC
.	.	TRBV18	TRBJ2-3	CASSRVPDTQYF	TGTGCCAGCTCAAGGGTCCCAGATACGCAGTATTTT
few	.	TRBV19	TRBJ1-1	CASRGGNTEAFF	TGTGCCAGTAGGGGGGGGAACACTGAAGCTTTCTTT
.	.	TRBV9	TRBJ2-3	CASSVSGMADTQYF	TGTGCCAGCAGCGTTTCGGGTATGGCAGATACGCAGTATTTT
few	.	TRBV5-4	TRBJ1-1	CASSLTGNTEAFF	TGTGCCAGCAGCTTGACGGGAAACACTGAAGCTTTCTTT
.	.	TRBV6-5	TRBJ2-7	CASRGDQYEQYF	TGTGCCAGCAGGGGGGACCAATACGAGCAGTACTTC
.	.	TRBV30	TRBJ2-5	CAWSVSGRETQYF	TGTGCCTGGAGTGTATCAGGGAGAGAGACCCAATACTTC
.	TRBD1	TRBV6-1	TRBJ2-7	CASTGTGRSYEQYF	TGTGCCAGCACCGGGACAGGCCGCTCCTACGAGCAGTACTTC
.	TRBD2	TRBV5-4	TRBJ2-1	CASSGGLAGYNEQFF	TGTGCCAGCAGCGGAGGACTAGCGGGTTACAATGAGCAGTTCTTC
.	TRBD2	TRBV5-1	TRBJ2-7	CASSLSLAGNYEQYF	TGCGCCAGCAGCTTGTCACTAGCGGGTAACTACGAGCAGTACTTC
once	TRBD1	TRBV5-1	TRBJ1-2	CASSKGQGTYGYTF	TGCGCCAGCAGCAAGGGACAGGGTACCTATGGCTACACCTTC
.	.	TRBV21-1	TRBJ1-5	CASGRGQPQHF	TGTGCCAGCGGCAGGGGGCAGCCCCAGCATTTT
once	.	TRBV6-5	TRBJ1-5	CASSYSVNQPQHF	TGTGCCAGCAGTTACTCCGTCAATCAGCCCCAGCATTTT
.	.	TRBV4-3	TRBJ1-2	CASSQDERSYGYTF	TGCGCCAGCAGCCAAGACGAGAGGTCCTATGGCTACACCTTC
.	TRBD2	TRBV27	TRBJ2-7	CASSQRWGGTYEQYF	TGTGCCAGCAGTCAACGCTGGGGGGGTACGTACGAGCAGTACTTC
.	.	TRBV12-2	TRBJ2-1	CASRFGSGSIPYNEQFF	.
.	.	TRBV11-2	TRBJ2-1	CASSLDRENEQFF	TGTGCCAGCAGCTTAGATCGGGAAAATGAGCAGTTCTTC
.	.	TRBV19	TRBJ1-4	CASSRGGVNEKLFF	TGTGCCAGTAGTAGGGGAGGTGTTAATGAAAAACTGTTTTTT
few	.	TRBV4-1	TRBJ2-2	CASSQADGRGAIGELFF	TGCGCCAGCAGCCAAGCGGATGGCAGGGGTGCTATCGGGGAGCTGTTTTTT
.	.	TRBV19	TRBJ1-3	CASTTRELSGNTIYF	TGTGCCAGTACCACCCGGGAGCTCTCTGGAAACACCATATATTTT
.	.	TRBV4-1	TRBJ2-2	CASSQERTHSSGELFF	TGCGCCAGCAGCCAAGAAAGGACTCACTCGTCCGGGGAGCTGTTTTTT
.	.	TRBV28	TRBJ1-6	CASSLGQINSPLHF	TGTGCCAGCAGTTTAGGGCAAATTAATTCACCCCTCCACTTT
.	TRBD2	TRBV11-2	TRBJ2-5	CASGNVASGGLETQYF	TGTGCCAGCGGAAATGTAGCCAGCGGGGGATTAGAGACCCAGTACTTC
.	.	TRBV18	TRBJ1-3	CASSPQRGLSGNTIYF	TGTGCCAGCTCACCTCAACGGGGTTTATCTGGAAACACCATATATTTT
.	.	TRBV18	TRBJ2-2	CASSRAGPSTTGELFF	TGTGCCAGCTCTCGAGCGGGTCCCAGTACGACCGGGGAGCTGTTTTTT
.	.	TRBV7-8	TRBJ2-7	CASSLVDRKYEQYF	TGTGCCAGCAGCTTAGTGGACAGAAAGTACGAGCAGTACTTC
once	.	TRBV19	TRBJ2-2	CASSIGQKPNTGELFF	TGTGCCAGTAGTATAGGACAGAAACCGAACACCGGGGAGCTGTTTTTT
.	.	TRBV29-1	TRBJ2-3	CSVTVFADTQYF	TGCAGCGTCACAGTCTTTGCAGATACGCAGTATTTT
.	.	TRBV7-3	TRBJ1-2	CASSSHPDGDGYTF	TGTGCCAGCAGCTCACATCCGGACGGAGATGGCTACACCTTC
.	TRBD2	TRBV10-3	TRBJ2-5	CAISEWSGGATETQYF	TGTGCCATCAGTGAGTGGAGCGGGGGAGCGACAGAGACCCAGTACTTC
once	.	TRBV7-2	TRBJ1-4	CASRSTGLGVGEKLFF	TGTGCCAGCAGATCCACAGGGTTAGGGGTGGGTGAAAAACTGTTTTTT
.	.	TRBV5-4	TRBJ2-6	CASSPAFSGANVLTF	TGTGCCAGCAGCCCCGCCTTCTCTGGGGCCAACGTCCTGACTTTC
.	.	TRBV6-1	TRBJ1-4	CASTVMAATNEKLFF	TGTGCCAGCACTGTAATGGCTGCAACTAATGAAAAACTGTTTTTT
.	.	TRBV2	TRBJ1-1	CASSEKGLNTEAFF	TGTGCCAGCAGTGAAAAGGGGCTGAACACTGAAGCTTTCTTT
.	TRBD1	TRBV7-9	TRBJ2-5	CASSPDRGETQYF	TGTGCCAGCAGCCCCGACAGGGGAGAGACCCAGTACTTC
once	.	TRBV5-4	TRBJ2-3	CASSHSSTDTQYF	TGTGCCAGCAGCCATTCTAGCACAGATACGCAGTATTTT
.	.	TRBV4-1	TRBJ2-2	CASSQAGAANTGELFF	TGCGCCAGCAGCCAAGCGGGGGCCGCGAACACCGGGGAGCTGTTTTTT
once	TRBD1	TRBV5-6	TRBJ2-3	CASSSGTGRYF	TGTGCCAGCAGCTCCGGGACAGGGAGGTATTTT
.	.	TRBV7-9	TRBJ2-7	CASSFSLDYEQYF	TGTGCCAGCAGCTTTAGTCTAGACTACGAGCAGTACTTC
.	TRBD1	TRBV19	TRBJ1-5	CASSIYRGLSQPQHF	TGTGCCAGTAGTATATACAGGGGCCTGTCGCAGCCCCAGCATTTT